This T cell receptor beta chain stems from a study of T cells in localized non-small cell lung cancer. The repertoire was sequenced with immunoSEQ multiplex PCR; TCRdb's copy has only in-frame clones and lacks some. The table records approximately 47,000 clones, roughly nine tenths of them present only once. This CDR3 spans 13 amino acids. Trimming left V 0 bases short and J 4 bases short, with 7 bases between. The V gene's germline CDR1 is SGHNT and CDR2 YYREEE (reference sequence). The chain joins TRBV5-4 to TRBJ1-2; D gene ambiguous. The sequence was obtained from a man aged 35-69 years with stage II lung adenocarcinoma. The specimen comprised PBMCs, sampled before any cancer treatment. In nucleotides, the CDR3 is TGTGCCAGCAGCTTGGAACAGATCTATGGCTACACCTTC. It specifies CASSLEQIYGYTF.